This TCR beta chain was sequenced for a study of blood T cells in healthy people across ages. This clonotype was detected a few times. V lost 5 bases, J lost 8 bases, and 24 bases lay in between. CDR1 and CDR2 (germline): SGHTA, FQGNSA. This CDR3 comprises 16 residues. Sample-barcoded 5' priming and a J-beta primer mix drove a second PCR of roughly 6 to 12 cycles. TCRdb called the 5' RACE reads again in MiXCR, with one record for every CDR3 protein. Of some 1.5 million distinct CDR3 sequences listed, 28% are singletons. This clonotype was sampled from a woman in her 30s in good health. Input material: blood. This chain connects TRBV7-2 to TRBJ1-2; possible D gene TRBD1, 5 bases. DNA of the CDR3: TGTGCCAGCAGCAACGGGGGGAGCAGCTTTATCTTGGGCTACACCTTC. This encodes CASSNGGSSFILGYTF. The variable domain in full, with the rest retrieved from reference TRBV7-2 and TRBJ1-2, is GAGVSQSPSNKVTEKGKDVELRCDPISGHTALYWYRQSLGQGLEFLIYFQGNSAPDKSGLPSDRFSAERTGGSVSTLTIQRTQQEDSAVYLCASSNGGSSFILGYTFGSGTRLTVV.